This T cell receptor (beta chain) was observed in a study of cytomegalovirus exposure and HLA in healthy donors. Findings and limits, study-wide: TRBV6-2, TRBV6-3 and other indistinguishable V segments were excluded.

This CDR3 has 15 amino acids. Germline CDR1 SGHRS, CDR2 YFSETQ. Trimming pared 4 bases from V and 0 bases from J, leaving 12 bases between. The PCR made use of 60 Vbeta and 13 Jbeta primers. Measured with immunoSEQ multiplex PCR; TCRdb has only the in-frame clones, and not every one. The data hold around 150,000 clones, with around 84% observed a single time. This clone was detected a few times. Its target is not known. Every donor was a healthy person donating bone marrow. This clonotype was obtained from a boy aged 2 to 10 in good health and CMV-seronegative. Material: PBMCs. This chain uses TRBV5-1 with TRBJ2-3; a possible D gene is TRBD1 (6 bases). Here the CDR3 reads CASSIRGQSTDTQYF. The DNA of the CDR3 is TGCGCCAGCAGCATAAGAGGACAGAGCACAGATACGCAGTATTTT.